This T cell receptor (beta chain) came from a study of blood T cell repertoires in COVID-19. Study in general: Material from acute and convalescent COVID-19 was sourced from the United States, Italy and Spain. Sources were T cells, B-cell-depleted T cells, or PBMCs; the material itself was cDNA or gDNA.

TCRdb's copy holds only in-frame clones and misses some; the assay was immunoSEQ multiplex PCR. The data contain hundreds of thousands of clones, around 90% of them singletons. The CDR3 runs 14 residues. The ends were cut back, 1 base at V and 6 bases at J, with 10 bases in the middle. In germline, CDR1 is MNHEY, CDR2 SMNVEV (reference sequence). Sequenced sample: peripheral blood. This chain joins TRBV27 and TRBJ2-1; possibly TRBD2 for D (6 bases). The sequence was collected from a man aged 40-50 years with acute or convalescent COVID-19. For the CDR3, the DNA is TGTGCCAGCAGTTTATACGGGGGTGTCAATGAGCAGTTCTTC. It codes for CASSLYGGVNEQFF.